This T cell receptor beta chain was found in a study of tumor and adjacent non-tumor tissue in lung cancer. The length of the CDR3 is 12 residues. V was shortened by 5 bases and J by 8 bases, with 13 bases between the two germline ends. The germline CDR1 and CDR2 sequences are SGHAT and FQNNGV. This sample's RNA came from whole unsorted tissue. Details on this clonotype: The antigen remains unidentified.

Study outcomes and limitations: Tumor tissue had significantly higher TCR diversity than normal lung.

The library came from three nested PCR rounds adapted from ARM-PCR protocols. TCRdb independently ran MiXCR on the multiplex PCR reads; one entry per CDR3 protein. The sample contains roughly 120,000 distinct CDR3 sequences, roughly 77% of which appear only once. The V call is TRBV11-2, the J call TRBJ2-7; D is perhaps TRBD1 (5 bases). The receptor comes from an older woman with non-small cell lung cancer. Sequenced: lung tumor tissue. CDR3 region: CASSTDRYKQYF. The CDR3 region has the DNA TGTGCCAGCAGCACCGACAGATACAAGCAGTACTTC.